This entry concerns a single T cell receptor (beta chain). Its target is not known. This specimen belongs to a study of T cell responses to AZD1222 COVID-19 vaccine. Points from the study as a whole: It should be noted that donors were predominantly white British and more often female, and clonal diversity was possibly underestimated. Two AZD1222 doses significantly raised spike-specific TCR breadth and depth over controls. Epitopes outside B.1.351 and B.1.1.7 mutated regions reportedly drew nearly half of spike TCRs. None of the repertoires were sampled until the peak T cell response had passed.

V was shortened by 4 bases and J by 3 bases, with 6 bases between the two germline ends. This CDR3 is built from 12 residues. Germline CDR1 is MNHEY and CDR2 is SVGAGI. Method: immunoSEQ multiplex PCR; TCRdb's copy keeps in-frame clones and lacks some. The data contain 110,000 or so clones, approximately 90% of them singletons. The chain is built from TRBV6-5 and TRBJ2-5; D unclear. This clonotype was obtained from an adult who received the AZD1222 COVID-19 vaccine. The source material was peripheral blood, sampled 28 days after the second AZD1222 dose. CDR3 region: CASSWGKETQYF. CDR3 sequence (DNA): TGTGCCAGCAGTTGGGGAAAAGAGACCCAGTACTTC.